Presented here are 20 T cell receptor beta chains from one specimen sequenced in a study of OX40 agonist ivuxolimab in advanced cancers. Clones were sequenced by immunoSEQ multiplex PCR, and TCRdb holds only the in-frame ones, with some missing. The table records 40,000 to 45,000 clones, 70% to 90% of them present only once. The sequences come from CD4+ or CD8+ T cells sorted from blood, collected in a trial of the OX40 agonist ivuxolimab. The source of these receptors is an adult with an advanced solid tumor such as melanoma, head and neck, liver or kidney cancer.

This clone was found once. The V call is TRBV9, the J call TRBJ2-2; D not resolved. Germline values: CDR1 SGDLS, CDR2 YYNGEE. The CDR3 runs 13 residues. With 1 base removed from V and 13 bases from J, the gap between germline ends came to 14 bases. The DNA for the CDR3 is TGTGCCAGCAGCGTATCCCCCACCTTTGGGCTGTTTTTT. It encodes CASSVSPTFGLFF.

The chain has TRBV28 and TRBJ2-7, with 10 bases that match TRBD2. J gave up 2 bases and V 4 bases, and 11 bases lay outside the gene matches. CDR3 length: 17 residues. Germline V gene lookup returns CDR1 MDHEN and CDR2 SYDVKM. The CDR3 DNA follows: TGTGCCAGCAGTTCGTCCCCCTGGACTAGCGGCACCTACGAGCAGTACTTC. Residues: CASSSSPWTSGTYEQYF.

The J gene is TRBJ2-7, the V gene TRBV18; maybe TRBD1 (5 bases). Germline V gene lookup returns CDR1 KGHSH and CDR2 LQKENI. This CDR3 has 12 residues. V was shortened by 2 bases and J by 4 bases, with 6 bases between the two germline ends. The CDR3 nucleotides read TGTGCCAGCTCACCAGGGGCTTACGAGCAGTACTTC. It specifies CASSPGAYEQYF.

The chain couples TRBV10-3 to TRBJ1-5; D possibly corresponds to TRBD1 (5 bases). The V gene lost 3 bases and the J gene lost 2 bases, with 8 bases spanning the gap. Germline loops: CDR1 ENHRY, CDR2 SYGVKD. This CDR3 comprises 14 residues. In DNA, the CDR3 is TGTGCCATCAGTGATGGGGGTGGCAATCAGCCCCAGCATTTT. Translating it yields CAISDGGGNQPQHF.

This clone was recorded once. A read error may produce the germline difference seen at one junction end. The chain's CDR3 is CSARPQGERYF. In nucleotides, the CDR3 is TGCAGTGCTAGGCCCCAGGGCGAGCGGTACTTC. The chain carries TRBV20-1 and TRBJ2-7; D is perhaps TRBD1 (5 bases). This CDR3 comprises 11 residues. Germline V gives CDR1 DFQATT, CDR2 SNEGSKA (reference sequence).

This clone was detected once. The chain is built from TRBV9 and TRBJ2-4, with TRBD1 identical over 8 bases. The CDR3 sequence is 17 residues long. The germline V gene encodes CDR1 SGDLS and CDR2 YYNGEE. With 4 bases clipped from V and 1 base from J, the junction kept 10 bases outside the gene matches. CDR3 nucleotides: TGTGCCAGCAGCCCGGGACAGGCCGTGGGGGCCAAAAACATTCAGTACTTC. Protein sequence: CASSPGQAVGAKNIQYF.

This chain joins TRBV25-1 and TRBJ1-2, with TRBD1 matching over 10 bases. This CDR3 contains 13 residues. Trimming removed 2 bases from V and 11 bases from J; junction bases left unmatched: 5. The germline V gene has CDR1 MGHDK and CDR2 SYGVNS. The CDR3 loop reads CASSELGQGRYTF. CDR3 coding DNA: TGTGCCAGCAGTGAACTGGGACAGGGGCGTTACACCTTC.

The chain recombines TRBV4-1 with TRBJ1-1; the D is unclear. V gave up 7 bases and J gave up 1 base, with 10 bases separating them. The CDR3 spans 13 residues. The germline gives CDR1 MGHRA, CDR2 YSYEKL. CDR3 loop: CASTLSANTEAFF. In nucleotides, the CDR3 is TGCGCCAGCACCCTAAGCGCGAACACTGAAGCTTTCTTT.

This clone was observed a single time. J is TRBJ2-1 and V is TRBV7-3; D perhaps matches TRBD1 (6 bases). The length of the CDR3 is 16 residues. Germline lookup yields CDR1 SGHTA and CDR2 FQGTGA. V lost 5 bases to trimming and J lost 2 bases, with 16 bases between them. The CDR3 sequence: CASSVITGKTYNEQFF. The CDR3 DNA is TGTGCCAGCAGCGTCATCACAGGGAAGACCTACAATGAGCAGTTCTTC.

V and J are TRBV6-1 and TRBJ2-1; D may be TRBD2 (8 bases). The germline V gene has CDR1 MNHNS and CDR2 SASEGT. The CDR3 extends over 15 amino acids. Trimming removed 3 bases at V and 9 bases at J, with 18 bases between. CDR3 nucleotide sequence: TGTGCCAGCAGTGATCTAGCGGGCCCAGGGGGTGAGCAGTTCTTC. It codes for CASSDLAGPGGEQFF.

The chain is built from TRBV11-2 and TRBJ2-7; 7 bases are shared with TRBD1. The J segment lost 1 base and the V segment lost 8 bases, leaving 14 bases of the junction unmatched. This CDR3 region has 16 residues. Germline CDR1 SGHAT, CDR2 FQNNGV. The CDR3 DNA sequence: TGTGCCAGCCGCTCCCCCGGGACAGAAAAATCCTACGAGCAGTACTTC. This codes for CASRSPGTEKSYEQYF.

V and J are TRBV5-1 and TRBJ1-1; D is undetermined. V shed 2 bases and J shed 0 bases, with 14 bases lying between them. The V gene's germline CDR1 is SGHRS and CDR2 YFSETQ. The CDR3 contains 16 residues. CDR3 in DNA: TGCGCCAGCAGCTTTACACGTTTCCCAATGAACACTGAAGCTTTCTTT. This translates into CASSFTRFPMNTEAFF.

The gene calls are TRBV7-2 and TRBJ2-1, with D tentatively TRBD2 (6 bases). The CDR3 runs 15 residues. Germline CDR1 is SGHTA and CDR2 is FQGNSA. Trimming pared 2 bases from V and 5 bases from J, leaving 13 bases between. The CDR3 sequence is CASSLSSVLNNEQFF. CDR3 nucleotides: TGTGCCAGCAGCTTATCTAGCGTTCTCAACAATGAGCAGTTCTTC.

This clone has a single count. The gene calls are TRBV5-1 and TRBJ2-7; D is undetermined. The CDR3 is 15 amino acids. The germline gives CDR1 SGHRS, CDR2 YFSETQ. Trimming left V 1 base short and J 7 bases short, with 18 bases between. CDR3 region: CASSLTGRLPGEQYF. CDR3 DNA sequence: TGCGCCAGCAGCTTGACCGGGCGGCTCCCTGGGGAGCAGTACTTC.

The rearrangement joins TRBV11-2 to TRBJ2-7, with D unresolved. The CDR3 totals 13 residues. The germline CDR1 and CDR2 sequences are SGHAT and FQNNGV. The V end lost 4 bases, the J end lost 2 bases, and 9 bases lay between the germline ends. The CDR3 loop reads CASSSDIPYEQYF. In nucleotides, the CDR3 is TGTGCCAGCAGCTCTGACATACCCTACGAGCAGTACTTC.

CDR3 in amino acids: CSVVSDYSYEQYF. In nucleotides, the CDR3 is TGCAGCGTTGTGAGTGACTACTCCTACGAGCAGTACTTC. The gene calls are TRBV29-1 and TRBJ2-7; perhaps TRBD2 as D (5 bases). Germline CDR1 is SQVTM and CDR2 is ANQGSEA. Between the trimmed V and J ends, which lost 4 bases and 0 bases, there was a span of 10 bases. The CDR3 sequence is 13 residues long.

The V and J genes are TRBV5-1 and TRBJ2-7, with 8 positions matching TRBD2. The CDR3 has 15 amino acids. Per germline, CDR1 SGHRS and CDR2 YFSETQ. V dropped 5 bases and J dropped 0; count of bases not matched to a gene: 7. CDR3 DNA: TGCGCCAGCAGTAAAACTAGCGGTGCCTCCTACGAGCAGTACTTC. It yields the protein CASSKTSGASYEQYF.

The chain employs TRBV28 and TRBJ2-7; 13 nucleotides agree with TRBD2. Germline lookup yields CDR1 MDHEN and CDR2 SYDVKM. There are 14 residues in the CDR3. The V and J ends lost 10 bases and 4 bases, in that order; junction bases with no gene match: 7. CDR3 DNA sequence: TGTGCCATCGGACTAGCGGGAGTTTTATACGAGCAGTACTTC. It translates to CAIGLAGVLYEQYF.

The chain is built from TRBV6-5 and TRBJ1-2; TRBD1 might be the D (5 bases). CDR1 is MNHEY, CDR2 SVGAGI, per germline. This CDR3 has 15 amino acids. V shed 2 bases and J shed 2 bases, with 12 bases lying between them. CDR3 DNA: TGTGCCAGCAGTTACCGCGGGACGGCGAACTATGGCTACACCTTC. Translating gives CASSYRGTANYGYTF.

The chain employs TRBV10-3 and TRBJ2-7; D gene unclear. The V end was cut by 2 bases, the J end by 2 bases, with 13 bases between. The length of the CDR3 is 15 residues. Germline CDR1 reads ENHRY; CDR2 reads SYGVKD. CDR3 coding DNA: TGTGCCATCAGTGAGGGAAGAGGCTTAACCTACGAGCAGTACTTC. It encodes CAISEGRGLTYEQYF.